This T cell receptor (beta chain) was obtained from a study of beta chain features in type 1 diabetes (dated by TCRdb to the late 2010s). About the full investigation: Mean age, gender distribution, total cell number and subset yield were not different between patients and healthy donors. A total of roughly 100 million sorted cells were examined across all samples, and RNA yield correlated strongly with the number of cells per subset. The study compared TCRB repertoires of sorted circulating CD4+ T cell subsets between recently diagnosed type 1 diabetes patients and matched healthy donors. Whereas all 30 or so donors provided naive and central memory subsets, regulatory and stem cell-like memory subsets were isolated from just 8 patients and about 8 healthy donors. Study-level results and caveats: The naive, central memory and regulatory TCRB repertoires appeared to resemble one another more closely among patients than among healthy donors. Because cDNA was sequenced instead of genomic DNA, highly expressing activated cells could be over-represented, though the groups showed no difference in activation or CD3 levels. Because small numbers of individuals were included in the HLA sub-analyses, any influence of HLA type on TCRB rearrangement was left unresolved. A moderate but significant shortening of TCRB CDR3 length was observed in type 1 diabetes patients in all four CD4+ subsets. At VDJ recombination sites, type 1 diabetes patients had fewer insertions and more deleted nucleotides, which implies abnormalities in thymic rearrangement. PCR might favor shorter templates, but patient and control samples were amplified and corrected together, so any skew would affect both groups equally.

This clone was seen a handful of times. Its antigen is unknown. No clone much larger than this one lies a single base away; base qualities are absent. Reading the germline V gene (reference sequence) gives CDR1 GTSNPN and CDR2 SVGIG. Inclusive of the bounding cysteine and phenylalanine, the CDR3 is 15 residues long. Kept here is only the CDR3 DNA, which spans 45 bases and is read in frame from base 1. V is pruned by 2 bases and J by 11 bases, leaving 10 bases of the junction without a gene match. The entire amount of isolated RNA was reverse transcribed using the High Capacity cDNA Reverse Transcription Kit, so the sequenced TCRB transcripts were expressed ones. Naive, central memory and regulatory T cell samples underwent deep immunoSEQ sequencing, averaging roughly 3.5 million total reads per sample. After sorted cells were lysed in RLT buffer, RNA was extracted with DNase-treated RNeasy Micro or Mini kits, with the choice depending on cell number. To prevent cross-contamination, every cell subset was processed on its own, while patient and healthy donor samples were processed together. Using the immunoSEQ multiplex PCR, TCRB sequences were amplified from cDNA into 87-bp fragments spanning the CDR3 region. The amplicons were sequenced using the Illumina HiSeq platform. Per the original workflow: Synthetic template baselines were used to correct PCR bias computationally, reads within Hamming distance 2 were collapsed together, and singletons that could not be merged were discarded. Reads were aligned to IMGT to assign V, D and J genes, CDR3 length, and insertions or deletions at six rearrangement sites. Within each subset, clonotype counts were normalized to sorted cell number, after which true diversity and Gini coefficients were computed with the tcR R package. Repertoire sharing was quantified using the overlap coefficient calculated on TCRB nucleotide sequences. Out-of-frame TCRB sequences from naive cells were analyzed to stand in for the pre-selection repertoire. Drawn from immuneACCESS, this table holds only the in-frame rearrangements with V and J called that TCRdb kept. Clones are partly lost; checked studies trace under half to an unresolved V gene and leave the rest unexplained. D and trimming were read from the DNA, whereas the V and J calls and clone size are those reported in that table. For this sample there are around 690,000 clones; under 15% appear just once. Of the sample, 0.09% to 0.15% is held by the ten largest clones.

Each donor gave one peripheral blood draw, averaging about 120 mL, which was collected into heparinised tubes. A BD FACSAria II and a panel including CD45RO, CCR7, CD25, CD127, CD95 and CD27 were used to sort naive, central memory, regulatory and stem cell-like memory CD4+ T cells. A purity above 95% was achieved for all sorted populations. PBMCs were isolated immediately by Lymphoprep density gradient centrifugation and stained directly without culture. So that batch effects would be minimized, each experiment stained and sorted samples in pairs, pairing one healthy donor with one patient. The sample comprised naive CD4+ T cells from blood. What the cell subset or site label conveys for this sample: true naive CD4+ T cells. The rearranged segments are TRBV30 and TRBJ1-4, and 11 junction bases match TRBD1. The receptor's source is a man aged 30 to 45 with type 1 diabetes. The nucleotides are TGTGCCTGGAGTAAACAGGGACAGGGGGTTTTGAAACTGTTTTTT. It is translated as CAWSKQGQGVLKLFF.